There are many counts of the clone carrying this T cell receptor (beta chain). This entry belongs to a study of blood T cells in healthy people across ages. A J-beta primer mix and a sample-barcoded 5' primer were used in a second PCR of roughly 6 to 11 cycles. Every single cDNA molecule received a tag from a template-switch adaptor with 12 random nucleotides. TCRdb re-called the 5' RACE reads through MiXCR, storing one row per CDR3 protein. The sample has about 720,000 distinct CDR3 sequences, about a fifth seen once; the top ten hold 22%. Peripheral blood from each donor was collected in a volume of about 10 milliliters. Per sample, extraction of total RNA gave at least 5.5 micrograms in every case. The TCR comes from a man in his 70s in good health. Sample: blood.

The CDR3 nucleotides read TGTGCCAGCAGGCCCGGGACTGCCAGGGAGACCCAGTACTTC. Its translation is CASRPGTARETQYF. V is TRBV6-6 and J is TRBJ2-5; tentative D call: TRBD2 (6 bases). The CDR3 is 14 amino acids. V was cut by 6 bases and J by 5 bases, with 16 bases left in between. Per the germline V gene, CDR1 is MNHNY and CDR2 is SVGAGI (reference sequence).